This T cell receptor (beta chain) was observed in a study of T cell clones after liver transplantation. Libraries were prepared by immunoSEQ multiplex PCR; TCRdb keeps only in-frame clonotypes and omits some of them. Of over 50,000 clones in the sample, roughly 84% were seen once. Trimming removed 2 bases from V and 3 bases from J; junction bases left unmatched: 6. Germline CDR1 reads WNHNN; CDR2 reads SYGVQD (reference sequence). The CDR3 consists of 17 residues. This specimen was CD4+ T cells from blood, taken before liver transplant. The rearrangement uses TRBV10-1 and TRBJ2-3; 12 bases line up with TRBD2. This TCR came from a human donor who received a liver transplant. Here the CDR3 DNA reads TGCGCCAGCAGTGAGACTACACTAGCGGGGGGAACAGATACGCAGTATTTT. Translating it yields CASSETTLAGGTDTQYF.